This T cell receptor beta chain originates from a study of vaccination and CD4 T cells after COVID-19. Study-wide background: The post-COVID sampling time was a median about 13 weeks after diagnosis, ranging from 35 to 161.

The treatment: roughly ten-day PBMC culture with coronavirus spike peptide pools or control peptides (ViraFEST assay). To note about this clonotype: Its cognate antigen is unknown.

The CDR3 spans 15 residues. V lost 0 bases and J lost 8; bases outside the gene matches: 8. The V gene's germline CDR1 is SGHTA and CDR2 FQGNSA. Sequencing of DNA taken from cultured CD4+ T cells relied on the Oncomine TCR Beta short-read assay. Using its own MiXCR run on the PCR reads, TCRdb lists one record per CDR3 protein. The table has 7,000 or so distinct CDR3 sequences, roughly 70% seen once. The specimen was CD4+ T cells from blood, cultured in vitro. This clonotype was sampled from a human donor who had recovered from COVID-19. The V call is TRBV7-2, the J call TRBJ1-1, with TRBD1 matching 8 bases. CDR3 nucleotides: TGTGCCAGCAGCTTAGCCTTCTTGCAGGGGGCGGAAGCTTTCTTT. Its translation is CASSLAFLQGAEAFF.